The 30 T cell receptor beta chains below all came from one sample that was sequenced in a study of blood T cell repertoires in COVID-19. The data were produced by immunoSEQ multiplex PCR, yet TCRdb's version contains in-frame clones alone and is incomplete. The sample contains 350,000 to 400,000 clones, approximately 92% of which appear only once. Sequencing was done on a sample of PBMCs or T cells enriched from blood (not recorded which). The receptor set was obtained from a man younger than 30 who had recovered from COVID-19.

The V and J genes are TRBV28 and TRBJ1-2; D is ambiguous. The V gene lost 1 base and the J gene lost 5 bases, with 5 bases spanning the gap. Germline V CDR1 and CDR2: MDHEN, SYDVKM. The CDR3 length is 12 residues. The CDR3 is CASSLSEYGYTF. CDR3 DNA: TGTGCCAGCAGTTTATCCGAGTATGGCTACACCTTC.

This chain connects TRBV7-9 to TRBJ1-6, with TRBD1 matching 7 bases. This CDR3 is built from 14 residues. The V gene's germline CDR1 is SEHNR and CDR2 FQNEAQ (reference sequence). The CDR3 loop is CAEQGSSYNSPLHF. DNA of the CDR3: TGTGCAGAACAGGGGAGCTCCTATAATTCACCCCTCCACTTT.

This sequence joins TRBV5-5 and TRBJ1-5; possible D gene TRBD1, 5 bases. Trimming shortened V by 2 bases and J by 9 bases, and 15 bases separated the two germline ends. Germline CDR1 reads SGHKS; CDR2 reads YYEKEE (reference sequence). The CDR3 contains 14 residues. The CDR3 nucleotides are TGTGCCAGCAGCTTCGCCAGGGAAGGTGGGCCCCAGCATTTT. It codes for CASSFAREGGPQHF.

V usage is TRBV6-1 and J usage is TRBJ1-1; D unresolved. Germline CDR1 MNHNS, CDR2 SASEGT. The CDR3 loop spans 14 amino acids. Deletions cut 2 bases from V and 5 bases from J, with 12 bases between. In DNA form, the CDR3 reads TGTGCCAGCAGTGAACGACCAAGAGGGACTGAAGCTTTCTTT. Protein: CASSERPRGTEAFF.

The chain carries TRBV19 and TRBJ1-2; 7 positions match TRBD1. The CDR3 is 15 residues long. V gave up 5 bases and J gave up 2 bases; unmatched junction bases: 8. Germline CDR1 and CDR2: LNHDA and SQIVND (reference sequence). The CDR3 DNA follows: TGTGCCAGTAGTGCAGGGGACAGCCAAAACTATGGCTACACCTTC. Amino acids: CASSAGDSQNYGYTF.

This clone has more than one count but fewer than ten. The rearrangement uses TRBV6-5 and TRBJ1-2, with 9 bases identical to TRBD1. CDR3 size: 14 residues. From germline, CDR1 is MNHEY and CDR2 SVGAGI. J gave up 6 bases and V 2 bases, and 4 bases lay outside the gene matches. The CDR3 DNA sequence: TGTGCCAGCAGTTACCACGGACAGGGGAATGGCTACACCTTC. Translation gives CASSYHGQGNGYTF.

This rearrangement joins TRBV20-1 to TRBJ2-1; 7 positions match TRBD2. The CDR3 covers 15 residues. Losses at the gene ends were 3 bases for V and 7 bases for J; bases not matched to a gene: 12. Looked up from germline, CDR1 is DFQATT and CDR2 is SNEGSKA (reference sequence). The CDR3 bases are TGCAGTGCTAGTGAAGGTAGCGGGTTAGGTAATGAGCAGTTCTTC. This gives the protein CSASEGSGLGNEQFF.

V is TRBV18 and J is TRBJ2-7; 10 bases line up with TRBD1. V gave up 4 bases and J gave up 4 bases; unmatched junction bases: 16. The germline V gene has CDR1 KGHSH and CDR2 LQKENI. The CDR3 has 18 residues. The chain's CDR3 is CASSRTMSGTGASYEQYF. In DNA, the CDR3 is TGTGCCAGCTCACGAACGATGTCCGGGACAGGGGCAAGTTACGAGCAGTACTTC.

This chain links TRBV28 with TRBJ2-5; the match to TRBD1 covers 9 bases. V was pared by 5 bases and J by 2 bases, with 3 bases of the junction left unmatched. This CDR3 comprises 14 residues. Germline V gene sequence: CDR1 MDHEN, CDR2 SYDVKM. The CDR3 region has the DNA TGTGCCAGCAGTAAGACAGGGGGGCAAGAGACCCAGTACTTC. Its protein product is CASSKTGGQETQYF.

The chain employs TRBV12-3 or TRBV12-4 and TRBJ2-1, with 7 bases identical to TRBD2. Unmatched junction bases numbered 6, after V lost 3 bases and J lost 10 bases. This CDR3 is 13 amino acids long. The CDR3, as DNA: TGTGCCAGCAGTTTGGGCGTCGGGGGGGAGCAGTTCTTC. Protein sequence: CASSLGVGGEQFF.

This sequence joins TRBV27 and TRBJ1-4; TRBD1 aligns across 9 bases. The CDR3 is 15 residues long. V lost 5 bases to trimming and J lost 8 bases; unmatched junction nucleotides: 9. Germline assignment: CDR1 MNHEY and CDR2 SMNVEV (reference sequence). The DNA of the CDR3 is TGTGCCAGCAGTATCGGGACAGGGACAGGGGAAAAACTGTTTTTT. Its protein product is CASSIGTGTGEKLFF.

The table lists this clone with a count of one. J is TRBJ1-1 and V is TRBV4-2, with 7 positions matching TRBD1. The J segment lost 8 bases and the V segment lost 0 bases, leaving 12 bases of the junction unmatched. This CDR3 contains 16 residues. Germline V lookup: CDR1 LGHNA, CDR2 YNFKEQ. Here the CDR3 reads CASSQDLTPGQIEAFF. Written as DNA, the CDR3 is TGTGCCAGCAGCCAAGATTTAACTCCGGGACAGATAGAAGCTTTCTTT.

The chain combines TRBV3-1 (or the pseudogene TRBV3-2) with TRBJ2-3; D not certain. Trimming stripped 2 bases from V and 4 bases from J, with 7 bases between. Germline CDR1 and CDR2: LGHDT and YNNKEL (reference sequence). The CDR3 length is 13 residues. The CDR3 DNA sequence: TGTGCCAGCAGCCAAATCCGGTCAGATACGCAGTATTTT. Translated, it gives CASSQIRSDTQYF.

This clone was recorded a few times. This chain uses TRBV18 with TRBJ2-7; D is possibly TRBD2 (6 bases). V lost 1 base, J lost 5 bases, and 15 bases lay in between. CDR1 is KGHSH, CDR2 LQKENI, per germline. This CDR3 is 15 amino acids long. The CDR3 DNA follows: TGTGCCAGCTCACCACAGTATGGAGGGTGGGACGAGCAGTACTTC. Its translation is CASSPQYGGWDEQYF.

The gene calls are TRBV15 and TRBJ2-7, with 7 bases aligning to TRBD2. After removal of 1 base from V and 3 bases from J, the junction contained 3 bases not matched to a gene. From germline, CDR1 is LNHNV and CDR2 YYDKDF (reference sequence). This CDR3 comprises 14 residues. CDR3 protein: CATSRVGGNYEQYF. CDR3 sequence (DNA): TGTGCCACCAGCAGAGTGGGGGGGAACTACGAGCAGTACTTC.

The J gene is TRBJ2-3, the V gene TRBV20-1; no clear D. This CDR3 contains 11 residues. The germline V gene has CDR1 DFQATT and CDR2 SNEGSKA (reference sequence). Trimming took off 8 bases at V and 3 bases at J, with 9 bases between the two ends. In DNA form, the CDR3 reads TGCAGTATTTTAGCAACAGATACGCAGTATTTT. This codes for CSILATDTQYF.

The chain uses TRBV20-1 and TRBJ1-5; D gene uncertain. CDR3 size: 15 residues. The V end lost 3 bases, the J end lost 0 bases, and 12 bases lay between the germline ends. Germline-derived CDR1 and CDR2 are DFQATT and SNEGSKA (reference sequence). Here the CDR3 DNA reads TGCAGTGCTAGTGGAGGAGCGAATAGCAATCAGCCCCAGCATTTT. It translates to CSASGGANSNQPQHF.

The gene calls are TRBV5-1 and TRBJ2-7, with a weak D call TRBD2 (5 bases). CDR3 length equals 12 residues. Germline V gene data show CDR1 as SGHRS and CDR2 as YFSETQ. V was trimmed by 0 bases and J by 7 bases, leaving 8 bases between them. The CDR3 DNA reads as TGCGCCAGCAGCTTGGACGGGGATGAGCAGTACTTC. This gives the protein CASSLDGDEQYF.

In the case of this clone: This same CDR3 is encoded by further DNA sequences in the sample. The chain uses TRBV18 and TRBJ1-6; TRBD1 might be the D (5 bases). There are 13 residues in the CDR3. The germline CDR1 and CDR2 sequences are KGHSH and LQKENI. Trimming took off 1 base at V and 8 bases at J, with 6 bases between the two ends. The CDR3 DNA is TGTGCCAGCTCACCACAAGGGGATTCACCCCTCCACTTT. Protein: CASSPQGDSPLHF.

This clone has just a few counts. This chain joins TRBV9 and TRBJ2-1, with D maybe TRBD1 (6 bases). This CDR3 contains 14 residues. Germline values: CDR1 SGDLS, CDR2 YYNGEE. V shed 0 bases and J shed 7 bases, with 11 bases lying between them. Here the CDR3 DNA reads TGTGCCAGCAGCGTAGGAGCCCAGGGGAATGAGCAGTTCTTC. Its translation is CASSVGAQGNEQFF.

The chain combines TRBV6-2 or TRBV6-3 with TRBJ2-1, with 10 bases lining up with TRBD2. The junction had 3 bases not matched to a gene; V was cut back by 5 bases and J by 2 bases. CDR3 size: 15 residues. Germline V gene lookup returns CDR1 MNHEY and CDR2 SVGEGT. The CDR3 loop reads CASSLAGVPYNEQFF. In DNA form, the CDR3 reads TGTGCCAGCAGTCTAGCGGGGGTACCCTACAATGAGCAGTTCTTC.

This clone was recorded once. The chain uses TRBV11-3 and TRBJ2-1; 9 positions agree with TRBD2. V shed 5 bases and J 4 bases; nucleotides not matched to a gene: 9. Germline V gene data show CDR1 as SGHNT and CDR2 as YENEEA. The CDR3 covers 16 residues. The CDR3 DNA is TGTGCCAGCAGCCTCTCTCGTAGCGGGGGATACAATGAGCAGTTCTTC. It is translated as CASSLSRSGGYNEQFF.

This clone has a single count. The rearrangement joins TRBV2 to TRBJ2-5; D may be TRBD2 (5 bases). Germline values: CDR1 SNHLY, CDR2 FYNNEI. The CDR3 totals 12 residues. V was cut by 6 bases and J by 5 bases, with 10 bases left in between. The CDR3 region has the DNA TGTGCCAGCAGACTGGGAGTGGAGACCCAGTACTTC. As protein: CASRLGVETQYF. The full variable domain, in which reference TRBV2 and TRBJ2-5 provide the parts outside the CDR3, is EPEVTQTPSHQVTQMGQEVILRCVPISNHLYFYWYRQILGQKVEFLVSFYNNEISEKSEIFDDQFSVERPDGSNFTLKIRSTKLEDSAMYFCASRLGVETQYFGPGTRLLVL.

This clone has just one count. The chain employs TRBV29-1 and TRBJ2-1; D uncertain. In germline, CDR1 is SQVTM, CDR2 ANQGSEA. CDR3 length: 13 amino acids. V lost 4 bases to trimming and J lost 4 bases, with 11 bases between them. The CDR3 nucleotides read TGCAGCGTTGTTCGTCACTATTACAATGAGCAGTTCTTC. Its protein product is CSVVRHYYNEQFF.

The rearrangement uses TRBV6-2 or TRBV6-3 and TRBJ1-4; D is ambiguous. The CDR3 runs 17 residues. V lost 2 bases and J 0 bases, leaving 13 bases between the germline ends. Germline CDR1 reads MNHEY; CDR2 reads SVGEGT. The CDR3 is CASSYPTLGATNEKLFF. The CDR3 coding sequence is TGTGCCAGCAGTTACCCGACCCTAGGCGCAACTAATGAAAAACTGTTTTTT.

The V gene is TRBV7-2, the J gene TRBJ1-1, with D tentatively TRBD1 (6 bases). The germline V gene has CDR1 SGHTA and CDR2 FQGNSA. The ends were cut back, 4 bases at V and 0 bases at J, with 15 bases in the middle. The CDR3 has 16 residues. The DNA for the CDR3 is TGTGCCAGCAGCTCACCTTTGAGGGGGATGAACACTGAAGCTTTCTTT. Amino acids: CASSSPLRGMNTEAFF.

This clone has just one count. The rearrangement joins TRBV6-2 or TRBV6-3 to TRBJ2-2; 7 positions match TRBD1. The V segment lost 4 bases and the J segment 7 bases; nucleotides outside the gene matches: 3. This CDR3 is built from 13 residues. CDR1 and CDR2 from the germline V gene are MNHEY and SVGEGT. CDR3 sequence (DNA): TGTGCCAGCAGTTTTAACAGGGGCGGGGAGCTGTTTTTT. It codes for CASSFNRGGELFF.

This chain connects TRBV5-4 to TRBJ2-5; TRBD2 aligns across 13 bases. The V gene's germline CDR1 is SGHNT and CDR2 YYREEE (reference sequence). V was pared by 1 base and J by 4 bases, with 4 bases of the junction left unmatched. The CDR3 spans 16 residues. CDR3 protein: CASSLRRLAGGETQYF. The CDR3 nucleotides read TGTGCCAGCAGCTTGCGACGACTAGCGGGAGGAGAGACCCAGTACTTC.

The chain has TRBV7-8 and TRBJ2-3; weak D call: TRBD2 (6 bases). The CDR3 extends over 16 amino acids. V was pared by 5 bases and J by 0 bases, with 15 bases between. Germline-derived CDR1 and CDR2 are SGHVS and FQNEAQ. The CDR3 here is CASSIRRDPSTDTQYF. DNA of the CDR3: TGTGCCAGCAGCATTAGGAGGGACCCTAGCACAGATACGCAGTATTTT.

This chain uses TRBV5-4 with TRBJ2-2; TRBD2 aligns across 10 bases. The trim removed 6 bases at V and 4 bases at J, leaving 6 bases unmatched. There are 15 residues in the CDR3. Germline V gene data show CDR1 as SGHNT and CDR2 as YYREEE (reference sequence). CDR3 in amino acids: CASKLAGGGTGELFF. Written as DNA, the CDR3 is TGTGCCAGCAAATTAGCGGGGGGCGGCACCGGGGAGCTGTTTTTT.